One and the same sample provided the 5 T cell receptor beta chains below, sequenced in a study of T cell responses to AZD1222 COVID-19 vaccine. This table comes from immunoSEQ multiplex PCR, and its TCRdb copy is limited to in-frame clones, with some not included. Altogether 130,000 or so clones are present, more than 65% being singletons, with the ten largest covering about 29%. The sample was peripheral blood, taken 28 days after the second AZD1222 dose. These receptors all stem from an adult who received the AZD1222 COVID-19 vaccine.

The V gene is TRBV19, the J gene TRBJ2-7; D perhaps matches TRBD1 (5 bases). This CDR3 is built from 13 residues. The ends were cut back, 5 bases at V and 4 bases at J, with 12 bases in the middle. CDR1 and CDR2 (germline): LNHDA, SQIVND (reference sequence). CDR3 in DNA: TGTGCCAGTAGTCAGGACACCCTTTACGAGCAGTACTTC. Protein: CASSQDTLYEQYF. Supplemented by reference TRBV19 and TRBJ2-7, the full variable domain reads DGGITQSPKYLFRKEGQNVTLSCEQNLNHDAMYWYRQDPGQGLRLIYYSQIVNDFQKGDIAEGYSVSREKKESFPLTVTSAQKNPTAFYLCASSQDTLYEQYFGPGTRLTVT.

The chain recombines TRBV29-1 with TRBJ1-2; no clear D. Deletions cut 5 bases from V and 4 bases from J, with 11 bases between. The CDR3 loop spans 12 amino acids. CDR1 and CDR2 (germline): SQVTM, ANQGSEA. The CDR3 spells CSVQRSSYGYTF. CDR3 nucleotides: TGCAGCGTTCAGCGGAGTAGCTATGGCTACACCTTC.

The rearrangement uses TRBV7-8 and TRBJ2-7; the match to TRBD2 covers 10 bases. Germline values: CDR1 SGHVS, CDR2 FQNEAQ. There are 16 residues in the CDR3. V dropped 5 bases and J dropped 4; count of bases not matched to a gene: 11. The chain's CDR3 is CASSRYSGGPRYEQYF. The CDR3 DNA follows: TGTGCCAGCAGCCGATATAGCGGGGGGCCTAGGTACGAGCAGTACTTC.

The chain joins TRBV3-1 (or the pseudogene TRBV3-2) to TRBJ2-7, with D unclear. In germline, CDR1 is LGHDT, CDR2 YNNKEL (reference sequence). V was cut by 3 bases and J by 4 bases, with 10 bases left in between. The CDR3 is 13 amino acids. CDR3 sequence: CASSHQNIYEQYF. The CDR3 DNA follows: TGTGCCAGCAGCCACCAAAATATTTACGAGCAGTACTTC.

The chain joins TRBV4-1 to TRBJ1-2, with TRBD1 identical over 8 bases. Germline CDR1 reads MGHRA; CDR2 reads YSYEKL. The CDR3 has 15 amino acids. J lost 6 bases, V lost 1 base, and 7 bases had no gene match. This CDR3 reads CASSQVGQGANGYTF. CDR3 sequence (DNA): TGCGCCAGCAGCCAAGTGGGGCAGGGGGCCAATGGCTACACCTTC.